This T cell receptor (beta chain) was recorded in a study of T-cell memory formation after mild COVID-19. Study as a whole: TCR clustering was largely donor specific.

V was pared by 7 bases and J by 6 bases, with 13 bases between. The germline gives CDR1 SNHLY, CDR2 FYNNEI. The CDR3 covers 13 residues. Findings and caveats of the study: Certain responding clones were present in pre-infection memory, suggesting participation of cross-reactive memory.

Turning to this clonotype: Its specificity is not known.

TCR alpha and TCR beta cDNA libraries carrying sample barcodes and UMIs came from 5'RACE with constant-segment primers. One entry per CDR3 protein results from TCRdb running MiXCR on the 5' RACE reads. The data contain a few hundred thousand distinct CDR3 sequences, 20% to 25% of them seen just once; the ten biggest clones take up approximately 12%. This clonotype was sampled from an adult woman who had mild COVID-19 (a few samples of this study predate the infection). Cell type and time point are not known. The rearrangement links TRBV2 to TRBJ2-1; no clear D gene. The sample taken for sequencing was PBMCs or a T cell subset sorted from them (not recorded which). The CDR3 region is CASIISQRNEQFF. CDR3 sequence (DNA): TGTGCCAGCATTATTTCCCAGCGCAATGAGCAGTTCTTC.